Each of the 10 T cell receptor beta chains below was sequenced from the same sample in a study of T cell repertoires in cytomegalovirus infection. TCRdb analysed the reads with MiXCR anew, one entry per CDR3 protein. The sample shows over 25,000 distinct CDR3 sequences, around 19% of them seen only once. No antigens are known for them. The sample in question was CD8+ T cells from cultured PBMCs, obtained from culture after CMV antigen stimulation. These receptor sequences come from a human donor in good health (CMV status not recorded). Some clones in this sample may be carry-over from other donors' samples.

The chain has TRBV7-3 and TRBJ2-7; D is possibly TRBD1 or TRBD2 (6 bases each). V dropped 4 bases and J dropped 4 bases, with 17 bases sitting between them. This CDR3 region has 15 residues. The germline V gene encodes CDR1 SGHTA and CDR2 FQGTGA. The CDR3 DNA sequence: TGTGCCAGCAGCTCAAGGTTTGGGGGGCGGTACGAGCAGTACTTC. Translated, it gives CASSSRFGGRYEQYF.

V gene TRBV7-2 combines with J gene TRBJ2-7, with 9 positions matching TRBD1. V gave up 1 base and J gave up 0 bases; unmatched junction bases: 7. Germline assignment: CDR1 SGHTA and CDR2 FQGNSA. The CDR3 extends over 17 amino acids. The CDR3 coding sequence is TGTGCCAGCAGCTTAGGCCCGGGACAGGGTGTCTCCTACGAGCAGTACTTC. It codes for CASSLGPGQGVSYEQYF.

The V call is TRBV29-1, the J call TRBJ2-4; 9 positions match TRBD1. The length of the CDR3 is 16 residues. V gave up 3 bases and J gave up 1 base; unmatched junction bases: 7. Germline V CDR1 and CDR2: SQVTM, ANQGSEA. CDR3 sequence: CSVEGEQGAAKNIQYF. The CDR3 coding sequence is TGCAGCGTTGAGGGAGAACAGGGGGCGGCCAAAAACATTCAGTACTTC.

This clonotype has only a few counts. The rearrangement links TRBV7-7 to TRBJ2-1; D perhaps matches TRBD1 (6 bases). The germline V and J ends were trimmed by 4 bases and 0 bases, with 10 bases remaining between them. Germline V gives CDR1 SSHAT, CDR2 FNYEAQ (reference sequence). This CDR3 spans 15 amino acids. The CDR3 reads CASSSDRSSYNEQFF. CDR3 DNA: TGTGCCAGCAGCTCAGACAGGAGCTCCTACAATGAGCAGTTCTTC.

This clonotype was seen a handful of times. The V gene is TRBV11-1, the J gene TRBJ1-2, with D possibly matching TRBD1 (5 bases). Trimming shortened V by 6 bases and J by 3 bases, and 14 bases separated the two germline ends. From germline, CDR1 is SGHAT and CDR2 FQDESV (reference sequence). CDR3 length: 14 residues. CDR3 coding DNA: TGTGCCAGCAGTTCTTCCGGGACGTACTATGGCTACACCTTC. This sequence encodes CASSSSGTYYGYTF.

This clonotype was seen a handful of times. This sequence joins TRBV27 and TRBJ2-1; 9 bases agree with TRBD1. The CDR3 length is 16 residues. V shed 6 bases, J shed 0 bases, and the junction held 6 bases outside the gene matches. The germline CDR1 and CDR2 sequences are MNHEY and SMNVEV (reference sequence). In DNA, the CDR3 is TGTGCCAGCAGCCCGACAGGGGGTTACTCCTACAATGAGCAGTTCTTC. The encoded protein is CASSPTGGYSYNEQFF.

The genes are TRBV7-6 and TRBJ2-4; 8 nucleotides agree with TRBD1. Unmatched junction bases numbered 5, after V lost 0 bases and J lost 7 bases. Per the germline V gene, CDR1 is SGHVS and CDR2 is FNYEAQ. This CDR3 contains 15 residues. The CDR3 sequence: CASSLAPGGMNIQYF. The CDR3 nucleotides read TGTGCCAGCAGCTTAGCCCCAGGGGGCATGAACATTCAGTACTTC.

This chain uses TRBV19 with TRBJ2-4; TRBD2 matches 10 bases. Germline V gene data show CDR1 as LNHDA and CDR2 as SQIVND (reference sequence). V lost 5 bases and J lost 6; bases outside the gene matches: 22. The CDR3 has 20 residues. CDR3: CASSPGLAAVLTLKTNIQYF. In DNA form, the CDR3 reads TGTGCCAGTAGTCCCGGACTAGCGGCCGTCCTGACGCTAAAAACAAACATTCAGTACTTC.

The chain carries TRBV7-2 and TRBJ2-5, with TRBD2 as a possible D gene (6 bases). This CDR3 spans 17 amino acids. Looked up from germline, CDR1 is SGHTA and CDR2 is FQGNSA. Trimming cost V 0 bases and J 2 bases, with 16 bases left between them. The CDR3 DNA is TGTGCCAGCAGCTTAGCGCTTTGGGATAGCGGACAAGAGACCCAGTACTTC. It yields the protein CASSLALWDSGQETQYF. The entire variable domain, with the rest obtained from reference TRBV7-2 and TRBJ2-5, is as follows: GAGVSQSPSNKVTEKGKDVELRCDPISGHTALYWYRQSLGQGLEFLIYFQGNSAPDKSGLPSDRFSAERTGGSVSTLTIQRTQQEDSAVYLCASSLALWDSGQETQYFGPGTRLLVL.

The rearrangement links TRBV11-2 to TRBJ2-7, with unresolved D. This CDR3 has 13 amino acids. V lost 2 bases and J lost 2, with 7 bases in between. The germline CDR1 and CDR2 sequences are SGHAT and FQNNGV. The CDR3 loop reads CASSLYQTYEQYF. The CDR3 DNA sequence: TGTGCCAGCAGCTTATATCAAACCTACGAGCAGTACTTC.